This TCR beta chain was recovered during a study of cytomegalovirus exposure and HLA in healthy donors. General study points: By HLA locus, TCR association rates varied in a later analysis, with DRB1 showing the most and HLA-C the fewest.

Both 60 Vbeta primers and 13 Jbeta primers went into the PCR. The table came from immunoSEQ multiplex PCR; TCRdb's copy has only in-frame clones and leaves some out. Here the sample spans fewer than 80,000 clones, 74% being singletons. Germline V lookup: CDR1 MGHRA, CDR2 YSYEKL. The CDR3 runs to 21 residues. V lost 2 bases and J 0 bases, leaving 26 bases between the germline ends. Concerning this clone: Its specificity is unknown.

The rearrangement links TRBV4-1 to TRBJ1-5; D perhaps matches TRBD1 (5 bases). The origin of this receptor is an older woman in good health and CMV-seropositive. The source material was PBMCs. In nucleotides, the CDR3 is TGCGCCAGCAGCCAATCCCCTCTCCGAGACAGTGCATTTTATAGCAATCAGCCCCAGCATTTT. Translating gives CASSQSPLRDSAFYSNQPQHF.